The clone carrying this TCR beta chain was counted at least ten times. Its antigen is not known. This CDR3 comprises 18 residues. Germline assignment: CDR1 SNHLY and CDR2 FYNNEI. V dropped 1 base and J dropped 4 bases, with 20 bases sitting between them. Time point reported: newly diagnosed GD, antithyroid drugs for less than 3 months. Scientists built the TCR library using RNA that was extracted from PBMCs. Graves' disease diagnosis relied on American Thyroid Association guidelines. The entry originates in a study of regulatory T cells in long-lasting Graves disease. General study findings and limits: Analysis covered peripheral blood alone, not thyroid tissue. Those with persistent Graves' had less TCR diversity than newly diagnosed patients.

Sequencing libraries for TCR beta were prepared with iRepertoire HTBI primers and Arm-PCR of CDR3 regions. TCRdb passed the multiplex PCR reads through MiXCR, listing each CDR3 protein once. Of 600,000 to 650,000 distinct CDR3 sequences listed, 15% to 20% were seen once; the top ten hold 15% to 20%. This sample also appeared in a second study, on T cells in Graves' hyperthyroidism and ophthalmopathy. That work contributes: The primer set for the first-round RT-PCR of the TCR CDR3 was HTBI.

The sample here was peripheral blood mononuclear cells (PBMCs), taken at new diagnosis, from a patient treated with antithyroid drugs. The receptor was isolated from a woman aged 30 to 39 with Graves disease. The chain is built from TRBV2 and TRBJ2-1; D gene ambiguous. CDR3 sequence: CASSEELGSIRAYNEQFF. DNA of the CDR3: TGTGCCAGCAGTGAAGAGTTAGGGTCAATAAGAGCTTACAATGAGCAGTTCTTC.